These 27 T cell receptor beta chains came from one sample sequenced in a study of T cell repertoires in cytomegalovirus infection. Their target antigens are unknown. TCRdb re-called the reads with MiXCR, one entry per CDR3 protein. The sample comprises roughly 500,000 distinct CDR3 sequences, more than 30% of which are singletons, and roughly 17% rests with the top ten. The material was cultured PBMCs, obtained from culture after CMV antigen stimulation. The receptor set was obtained from a human donor in good health (CMV status not recorded). Some clones in this sample may be carry-over from other donors' samples.

This clonotype was counted only a few times. The chain carries TRBV7-2 and TRBJ2-4; TRBD2 might be the D (5 bases). Germline lookup yields CDR1 SGHTA and CDR2 FQGNSA. The germline V and J ends were trimmed by 5 bases and 0 bases, with 11 bases remaining between them. The CDR3 length is 15 residues. DNA of the CDR3: TGTGCCAGCAGCGGACTCAGCTTAGCCAAAAACATTCAGTACTTC. Translation gives CASSGLSLAKNIQYF.

This chain links TRBV6-2 or TRBV6-3 with TRBJ1-2; the D is unclear. The V and J ends lost 2 bases and 5 bases respectively, with 9 bases between them. Germline-derived CDR1 and CDR2 are MNHEY and SVGEGT. CDR3 size: 13 residues. This CDR3 is CASSYMGEYGYTF. CDR3 nucleotides: TGTGCCAGCAGTTACATGGGAGAGTATGGCTACACCTTC.

The chain is built from TRBV11-3 and TRBJ1-1; D unresolved. The V end was cut by 3 bases, the J end by 8 bases, with 19 bases between. The CDR3 extends over 15 amino acids. CDR1 is SGHNT and CDR2 is YENEEA in the germline V gene. The CDR3 here is CASSLGSGKAVEAFF. The DNA of the CDR3 is TGTGCCAGCAGCTTGGGTTCGGGAAAGGCCGTCGAAGCTTTCTTT.

V gene TRBV19 combines with J gene TRBJ2-7; D may match TRBD1 or TRBD2 (5 bases each). There are 14 residues in the CDR3. Germline V lookup: CDR1 LNHDA, CDR2 SQIVND (reference sequence). The V gene lost 5 bases and the J gene lost 5 bases, with 16 bases spanning the gap. This chain's CDR3 is CASSGFLGDDEQYV. The CDR3 nucleotides read TGTGCCAGTAGTGGGTTTTTAGGGGACGACGAGCAGTACGTC.

The rearrangement links TRBV12-3 or TRBV12-4 to TRBJ2-2; D is possibly TRBD2 (5 bases). Deletions cut 7 bases from V and 1 base from J, with 16 bases between. CDR3 size: 16 residues. The CDR3 DNA sequence: TGTGCCAGCACCCTCTCGGTCCGGGGGAACACCGGGGAGCTGTTTTTT. Translation gives CASTLSVRGNTGELFF.

This chain joins TRBV25-1 and TRBJ2-7; 7 nucleotides line up with TRBD2. This CDR3 comprises 17 residues. V shed 2 bases and J 4 bases; nucleotides not matched to a gene: 14. The germline gives CDR1 MGHDK, CDR2 SYGVNS. In DNA form, the CDR3 reads TGTGCCAGCAGTGAACTGTTTCCTAGCGGTCTATCTTACGAGCAGTACGTC. This gives the protein CASSELFPSGLSYEQYV.

V is TRBV20-1 and J is TRBJ1-4; D is unclear. The length of the CDR3 is 15 residues. The germline CDR1 and CDR2 sequences are DFQATT and SNEGSKA (reference sequence). V was shortened by 3 bases and J by 0 bases, with 11 bases between the two germline ends. DNA for the CDR3: TGCAGTGCTAGTTCCAGAGGAGCAACTAATGAAAAACTGTTTTTT. Its protein product is CSASSRGATNEKLFF.

The CDR3 protein is CASSQEPGANTEAFF. The CDR3 region has the DNA TGCGCCAGCAGCCAAGAACCAGGGGCGAACACTGAAGCTTTCTTT. V usage is TRBV4-3 and J usage is TRBJ1-1; a possible D gene is TRBD1 (6 bases). Germline CDR1 reads LGHNA; CDR2 reads YSLEER. There are 15 residues in the CDR3. Trimming cost V 0 bases and J 1 base, with 9 bases left between them.

CDR3 bases: TGCAGTGCTAGTCACGGGACCGTTAACTCTGGAAACACCATATATTTT. This codes for CSASHGTVNSGNTIYF. This rearrangement joins TRBV20-1 to TRBJ1-3; weak D call: TRBD1 (5 bases). The V and J ends lost 3 bases and 0 bases respectively, with 15 bases between them. Germline V gene data show CDR1 as DFQATT and CDR2 as SNEGSKA (reference sequence). CDR3 size: 16 residues.

This clonotype was counted at least ten times. This chain links TRBV7-2 with TRBJ1-1, with D possibly TRBD1 on 6 matching bases. CDR3 length equals 15 residues. Germline values: CDR1 SGHTA, CDR2 FQGNSA. V lost 6 bases and J 2 bases, leaving 16 bases between the germline ends. The CDR3 DNA is TGTGCCAGCAGTTTATACACAGGGACAAACACTGAAGCTTTCTTT. This translates into CASSLYTGTNTEAFF.

The V call is TRBV7-2, the J call TRBJ2-2, with TRBD1 matching 7 bases. The junction had 5 bases not matched to a gene; V was cut back by 5 bases and J by 2 bases. The CDR3 length is 15 residues. CDR1 is SGHTA, CDR2 FQGNSA, per germline. CDR3 nucleotide sequence: TGTGCCAGCAGCACGGGACAGAGAAACACCGGGGAGCTGTTTTTT. Translated, it gives CASSTGQRNTGELFF.

This rearrangement joins TRBV6-1 to TRBJ2-1; 8 bases line up with TRBD2. Looked up from germline, CDR1 is MNHNS and CDR2 is SASEGT. This CDR3 has 16 amino acids. V trimming: 5 bases; J trimming: 3 bases; junction bases outside the gene matches: 9. CDR3 amino acids: CASSPIPGLGYNEQFF. In DNA form, the CDR3 reads TGTGCCAGCAGTCCGATCCCGGGACTAGGCTACAATGAGCAGTTCTTC.

This clonotype was counted many times. V gene TRBV7-2 combines with J gene TRBJ2-7; no definite D call. There are 15 residues in the CDR3. Germline V gene lookup returns CDR1 SGHTA and CDR2 FQGNSA. Trimming took 5 bases from V and 2 from J, leaving 16 bases between them. The chain's CDR3 is CASSPLFPQTYEQYF. CDR3 in DNA: TGTGCCAGCAGCCCACTTTTTCCACAGACCTACGAGCAGTACTTC.

This clonotype showed up just a few times. The rearrangement joins TRBV11-3 to TRBJ2-1, with 7 positions matching TRBD1. V dropped 4 bases and J dropped 1; count of bases not matched to a gene: 10. This CDR3 spans 17 amino acids. Germline lookup yields CDR1 SGHNT and CDR2 YENEEA. CDR3 nucleotides: TGTGCCAGCAGCTCAGGGGGACGTCGAGTTTCCTACAATGAGCAGTTCTTC. Translated: CASSSGGRRVSYNEQFF.

The gene calls are TRBV7-8 and TRBJ2-7; 10 bases are shared with TRBD2. V was pared by 5 bases and J by 6 bases, with 4 bases of the junction left unmatched. The germline gives CDR1 SGHVS, CDR2 FQNEAQ. CDR3 length equals 13 residues. CDR3 DNA: TGTGCCAGCAGCAGGACTAGCGGTACCGAGCAGTACTTC. The encoded protein is CASSRTSGTEQYF. Using reference TRBV7-8 and TRBJ2-7 for the parts outside the CDR3, the full variable domain is GAGVSQSPRYKVAKRGQDVALRCDPISGHVSLFWYQQALGQGPEFLTYFQNEAQLDKSGLPSDRFFAERPEGSVSTLKIQRTQQEDSAVYLCASSRTSGTEQYFGPGTRLTVT.

Notes on this clonotype: This sequence may be a read error, since a much larger clone differs from it by one base. The CDR3 loop reads CATSFGQSETQYF. CDR3 nucleotide sequence: TGTGCCACCAGCTTCGGACAATCAGAGACCCAGTACTTC. The chain is built from TRBV7-2 and TRBJ2-5, with D possibly being TRBD1 (5 bases). The germline CDR1 and CDR2 sequences are SGHTA and FQGNSA. The CDR3 loop spans 13 amino acids.

This clonotype was observed once. This chain links TRBV4-3 with TRBJ2-5, with 8 bases fitting TRBD1. This CDR3 is 18 amino acids long. CDR1 is LGHNA, CDR2 YSLEER, per germline. Losses at the gene ends were 4 bases for V and 1 base for J; bases not matched to a gene: 14. CDR3 loop: CASSPVLLSGQGQETQYF. In nucleotides, the CDR3 is TGCGCCAGCAGCCCAGTCTTACTCTCCGGACAGGGCCAAGAGACCCAGTACTTC.

The table lists this clonotype with a few counts. This rearrangement joins TRBV10-3 to TRBJ2-4; D is possibly TRBD2 (6 bases). V was shortened by 0 bases and J by 0 bases, with 12 bases between the two germline ends. Germline V gene sequence: CDR1 ENHRY, CDR2 SYGVKD. The CDR3 loop spans 17 amino acids. The CDR3 DNA is TGTGCCATCAGTGAGTCGGACTACGTTCTAGCCAAAAACATTCAGTACTTC. It yields the protein CAISESDYVLAKNIQYF.

V usage is TRBV7-2 and J usage is TRBJ1-1; unclear D gene. The CDR3 totals 15 residues. Germline CDR1 SGHTA, CDR2 FQGNSA. V was pared by 5 bases and J by 1 base, with 14 bases between. The CDR3 spells CASSPEWQANTEAFF. Here the CDR3 DNA reads TGTGCCAGCAGCCCGGAGTGGCAGGCGAACACTGAAGCTTTCTTT.

A remark on this clonotype: An end of the junction does not agree with germline; a read error may underlie this. The rearrangement uses TRBV6-1 and TRBJ2-7; 8 nucleotides align to TRBD1. CDR1 and CDR2 from the germline V gene are MNHNS and SASEGT. This CDR3 is 15 amino acids long. In nucleotides, the CDR3 is TGTGCCAGCAGTGATCTACCGGGACAGGACTACGAGCATTACTTC. This sequence encodes CASSDLPGQDYEHYF.

CDR3 bases: TGTGCCTGGAGTGTACTAAAGGGACAGCACTATGGCTACACCTTC. It specifies CAWSVLKGQHYGYTF. The chain employs TRBV30 and TRBJ1-2; 7 nucleotides agree with TRBD1. V shed 0 bases and J 3 bases; nucleotides not matched to a gene: 7. The germline V gene encodes CDR1 GTSNPN and CDR2 SVGIG (reference sequence). This CDR3 spans 15 amino acids.

This chain joins TRBV10-3 and TRBJ2-7, with 10 bases identical to TRBD2. CDR1 ENHRY and CDR2 SYGVKD come from the germline V gene. This CDR3 comprises 14 residues. V dropped 6 bases and J dropped 2; count of bases not matched to a gene: 4. The CDR3 is CAIRPGLATYEQYF. The DNA for the CDR3 is TGTGCCATCAGACCGGGACTAGCGACCTACGAGCAGTACTTC.

The chain employs TRBV20-1 and TRBJ2-7; 7 positions match TRBD2. This CDR3 is built from 14 residues. Germline V gene data show CDR1 as DFQATT and CDR2 as SNEGSKA (reference sequence). J was trimmed by 1 base and V by 5 bases; bases with no gene match: 8. CDR3 nucleotide sequence: TGCAGTGCTCCAGGACTAGGTAGATCCTACGAGCAGTACTTC. Translated: CSAPGLGRSYEQYF.

This clonotype was picked up a small number of times. The CDR3 DNA follows: TGTGCCAGCAGGGGGGGCAGTGAGCAGTTCTTC. It is translated as CASRGGSEQFF. V usage is TRBV12-3 or TRBV12-4 and J usage is TRBJ2-1; possibly TRBD1 or TRBD2 for D (6 bases each). CDR3 length equals 11 residues. The germline V and J ends were trimmed by 6 bases and 9 bases, with 9 bases remaining between them.

The chain links TRBV6-2 or TRBV6-3 to TRBJ2-1; 7 positions agree with TRBD2. The CDR3 runs 15 residues. Germline-derived CDR1 and CDR2 are MNHEY and SVGEGT. Germline trimming cut 8 bases from V and 9 bases from J; bases unmatched to any gene: 16. The CDR3 region has the DNA TGTGCCAGCCACGGTCCGGGAGGTTCGGTGAGTGAGCAGTTCTTC. It specifies CASHGPGGSVSEQFF.

CDR3 DNA sequence: TGTGCCAGCAGACACCGACAGTTCCCGAGCAATCAGCCCCAGCATTTT. Translating it yields CASRHRQFPSNQPQHF. The chain carries TRBV6-8 and TRBJ1-5; weak D call: TRBD1 (5 bases). Germline CDR1 reads MNHGY; CDR2 reads SAAAGT. The CDR3 runs to 16 residues. V gave up 6 bases and J gave up 1 base, with 16 bases separating them.

This clonotype was picked up a small number of times. This sequence joins TRBV7-9 and TRBJ2-3; D ambiguous. This CDR3 spans 13 amino acids. CDR1 is SEHNR and CDR2 is FQNEAQ in the germline V gene (reference sequence). V lost 5 bases, J lost 4 bases, and 10 bases lay in between. The CDR3 here is CASSDRPPDTQYF. Here the CDR3 DNA reads TGTGCCAGCAGCGATCGGCCCCCAGATACGCAGTATTTT.